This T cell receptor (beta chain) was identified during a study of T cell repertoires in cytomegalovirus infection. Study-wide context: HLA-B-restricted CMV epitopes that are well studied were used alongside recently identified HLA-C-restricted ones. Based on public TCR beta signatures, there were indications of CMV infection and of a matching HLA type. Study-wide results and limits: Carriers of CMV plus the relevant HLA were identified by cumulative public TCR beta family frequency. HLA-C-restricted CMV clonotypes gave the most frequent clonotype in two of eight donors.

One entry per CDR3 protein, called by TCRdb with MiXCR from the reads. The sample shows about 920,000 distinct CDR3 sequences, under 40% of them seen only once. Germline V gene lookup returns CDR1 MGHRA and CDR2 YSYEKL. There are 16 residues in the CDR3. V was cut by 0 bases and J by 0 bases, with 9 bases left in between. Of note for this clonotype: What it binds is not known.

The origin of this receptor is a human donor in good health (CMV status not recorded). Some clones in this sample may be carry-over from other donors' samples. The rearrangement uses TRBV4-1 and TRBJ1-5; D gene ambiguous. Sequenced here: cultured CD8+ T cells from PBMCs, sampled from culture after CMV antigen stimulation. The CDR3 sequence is CASSQEAGYSNQPQHF. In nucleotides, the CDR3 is TGCGCCAGCAGCCAAGAGGCCGGATATAGCAATCAGCCCCAGCATTTT.